The 26 T cell receptor beta chains listed next were all sequenced from one sample in a study of blood T cells in healthy people across ages. Next came a second PCR, run for roughly 6 to 11 cycles, which used a sample-barcoded 5' primer along with a J-beta primer mix. One entry per CDR3 protein, called by TCRdb with MiXCR from the 5' RACE reads. This table holds hundreds of thousands of distinct CDR3 sequences, around 25% found once. The data also belong to a second study, concerning T cells of mothers and their children.

Sequences were obtained from blood. The receptors come from a boy aged 5-17 years in good health.

There are many counts of this clonotype. The gene calls are TRBV6-5 and TRBJ2-7, with D possibly being TRBD1 (6 bases). Per germline, CDR1 MNHEY and CDR2 SVGAGI. The V gene lost 6 bases and the J gene lost 1 base, with 10 bases spanning the gap. CDR3 length: 13 residues. CDR3 coding DNA: TGTGCCAGCAGCCCGGACAGATCCTACGAGCAGTACTTC. The encoded protein is CASSPDRSYEQYF.

The count of this clonotype is one. V and J are TRBV10-2 and TRBJ2-5, with unresolved D. The germline V gene encodes CDR1 WSHSY and CDR2 SAAADI. V lost 4 bases and J lost 5, with 8 bases in between. The CDR3 runs 12 residues. CDR3 DNA: TGCGCCAGCAGTGGGATAGAGGAGACCCAGTACTTC. Its protein is CASSGIEETQYF.

The chain is built from TRBV29-1 and TRBJ1-4, with a weak D call TRBD1 (5 bases). The CDR3 has 14 amino acids. Germline CDR1 and CDR2: SQVTM and ANQGSEA. Trimming pared 6 bases from V and 5 bases from J, leaving 16 bases between. The CDR3: CSVGDGYSNEKLFF. The CDR3 coding sequence is TGCAGCGTCGGGGACGGCTATTCGAATGAAAAACTGTTTTTT.

The rearrangement uses TRBV5-6 and TRBJ2-4; TRBD1 aligns across 8 bases. This CDR3 is 19 amino acids long. V lost 0 bases, J lost 0 bases, and 11 bases stayed unmatched. Germline V gene data show CDR1 as SGHDT and CDR2 as YYEEEE. The CDR3 spells CASSLVDRGRLLAKNIQYF. The DNA of the CDR3 is TGTGCCAGCAGCTTGGTCGACAGGGGCCGCCTTTTAGCCAAAAACATTCAGTACTTC.

V gene TRBV6-5 combines with J gene TRBJ2-3, with D possibly called TRBD1 or TRBD2 (5 bases each). The V and J ends lost 10 bases and 3 bases respectively, with 20 bases between them. Germline V gene sequence: CDR1 MNHEY, CDR2 SVGAGI. The CDR3 consists of 15 residues. DNA of the CDR3: TGTGCCACCCGAACGGGGCTAGCTGGGACAGATACGCAGTATTTT. Amino acids: CATRTGLAGTDTQYF.

This chain uses TRBV2 with TRBJ1-1, with D perhaps matching TRBD1 (6 bases). CDR3 length equals 13 residues. The germline V gene encodes CDR1 SNHLY and CDR2 FYNNEI. With 10 bases removed from V and 3 bases from J, the gap between germline ends came to 15 bases. DNA of the CDR3: TGTGCCACCGGGACGGAGGGGGACACTGAAGCTTTCTTT. Translating it yields CATGTEGDTEAFF. The whole variable domain, filled in from reference TRBV2 and TRBJ1-1, reads EPEVTQTPSHQVTQMGQEVILRCVPISNHLYFYWYRQILGQKVEFLVSFYNNEISEKSEIFDDQFSVERPDGSNFTLKIRSTKLEDSAMYFCATGTEGDTEAFFGQGTRLTVV.

The chain combines TRBV20-1 with TRBJ2-7; 10 nucleotides agree with TRBD2. J was trimmed by 5 bases and V by 6 bases; bases with no gene match: 7. Looked up from germline, CDR1 is DFQATT and CDR2 is SNEGSKA (reference sequence). The CDR3 has 13 residues. This CDR3 reads CSANGLAGDEQYF. In DNA form, the CDR3 reads TGCAGTGCCAATGGGCTAGCGGGAGACGAGCAGTACTTC.

The chain recombines TRBV4-1 with TRBJ2-2; TRBD1 might be the D (6 bases). CDR3 length equals 14 residues. Between the trimmed V and J ends, which lost 3 bases and 7 bases, there was a span of 12 bases. Germline V gene data show CDR1 as MGHRA and CDR2 as YSYEKL. DNA for the CDR3: TGCGCCAGCAGCCACCACAGGGATGGCGGGGAGCTGTTTTTT. This codes for CASSHHRDGGELFF.

This clonotype was observed a few times. This rearrangement joins TRBV12-3 or TRBV12-4 to TRBJ2-1; 8 bases fit TRBD2. The CDR3 is 13 amino acids. The V and J ends lost 3 bases and 8 bases, in that order; junction bases with no gene match: 3. This chain's CDR3 is CASSFAGGDEQFF. DNA for the CDR3: TGTGCCAGCAGTTTTGCGGGGGGTGATGAGCAGTTCTTC.

This clonotype occurred a few times. The chain uses TRBV20-1 and TRBJ2-7; TRBD2 might be the D (6 bases). The CDR3 consists of 12 residues. V was clipped by 5 bases and J by 2 bases, with 10 bases between them. Germline CDR1 reads DFQATT; CDR2 reads SNEGSKA (reference sequence). The CDR3 DNA sequence: TGCAGTGCTGGGGGACTGACCTACGAGCAGTACTTC. This sequence encodes CSAGGLTYEQYF.

The rearrangement joins TRBV3-1 to TRBJ2-7; maybe TRBD1 (6 bases). The length of the CDR3 is 15 residues. The germline V gene encodes CDR1 LGHDT and CDR2 YNNKEL (reference sequence). Trimming removed 0 bases from V and 3 bases from J, with 12 bases in between. The CDR3 bases are TGTGCCAGCAGCCAAGATTCGCAGGGGTTCTACGAGCAGTACTTC. It is translated as CASSQDSQGFYEQYF.

V usage is TRBV29-1 and J usage is TRBJ2-1; 7 bases are a match to TRBD2. Germline values: CDR1 SQVTM, CDR2 ANQGSEA. After removal of 8 bases from V and 4 bases from J, the junction contained 8 bases not matched to a gene. This CDR3 is built from 13 residues. CDR3 protein: CSSLAGDYNEQFF. In DNA form, the CDR3 reads TGCAGCTCGCTGGCGGGAGATTACAATGAGCAGTTCTTC.

This clonotype showed up just a few times. V usage is TRBV20-1 and J usage is TRBJ1-3, with unresolved D. V lost 7 bases, J lost 0 bases, and 13 bases lay in between. The CDR3 has 14 residues. Germline-derived CDR1 and CDR2 are DFQATT and SNEGSKA (reference sequence). The CDR3 DNA sequence: TGCAGTGGGAGGCGCACCGGCTCTGGAAACACCATATATTTT. Its translation is CSGRRTGSGNTIYF.

The rearrangement joins TRBV15 to TRBJ2-3; D may be TRBD1 or TRBD2 (5 bases each). Germline lookup yields CDR1 LNHNV and CDR2 YYDKDF (reference sequence). There are 15 residues in the CDR3. V gave up 1 base and J gave up 0 bases, with 8 bases separating them. CDR3 amino acids: CATSRAGRSTDTQYF. The CDR3 DNA reads as TGTGCCACCAGCAGAGCGGGGCGGAGCACAGATACGCAGTATTTT. Full variable domain (rest looked up from reference TRBV15 and TRBJ2-3): DAMVIQNPRYQVTQFGKPVTLSCSQTLNHNVMYWYQQKSSQAPKLLFHYYDKDFNNEADTPDNFQSRRPNTSFCFLDIRSPGLGDTAMYLCATSRAGRSTDTQYFGPGTRLTVL.

The chain links TRBV6-6 to TRBJ2-7, with TRBD1 identical over 7 bases. The length of the CDR3 is 14 residues. V gave up 4 bases and J gave up 7 bases; unmatched junction bases: 10. CDR1 is MNHNY and CDR2 is SVGAGI in the germline V gene (reference sequence). CDR3 region: CASSSIGGAKEQYF. The DNA for the CDR3 is TGTGCCAGCAGTTCCATAGGGGGCGCGAAGGAGCAGTACTTC.

The table lists this clonotype with a few counts. The V gene is TRBV7-3, the J gene TRBJ1-2; D possibly corresponds to TRBD1 (6 bases). Deletions cut 5 bases from V and 5 bases from J, with 21 bases between. CDR1 and CDR2 from the germline V gene are SGHTA and FQGTGA. The CDR3 is 16 amino acids. CDR3 in DNA: TGTGCCAGCAGCCATCTTCAGGGGCCCCGAGGGTATGGCTACACCTTC. This codes for CASSHLQGPRGYGYTF.

The chain joins TRBV27 to TRBJ2-1; 7 positions agree with TRBD2. The V and J ends lost 7 bases and 0 bases, in that order; junction bases with no gene match: 3. This CDR3 region has 14 residues. Germline values: CDR1 MNHEY, CDR2 SMNVEV (reference sequence). The CDR3 DNA sequence: TGTGCCAGCAATGGCGGGAGCTCCTACAATGAGCAGTTCTTC. As protein: CASNGGSSYNEQFF.

The V call is TRBV5-1, the J call TRBJ2-5, with 10 bases matching TRBD2. The DNA end lines up better with TRBJ2-1; the J call may be wrong. The CDR3 contains 15 residues. The germline V gene has CDR1 SGHRS and CDR2 YFSETQ. The CDR3 spells CASSFGLAGAGEQFF. CDR3 DNA sequence: TGCGCCAGCAGCTTCGGGCTAGCGGGAGCTGGAGAGCAGTTCTTC.

The chain employs TRBV20-1 and TRBJ2-3, with 10 nucleotides matching TRBD1. The junction had 5 bases not matched to a gene; V was cut back by 5 bases and J by 3 bases. Germline V CDR1 and CDR2: DFQATT, SNEGSKA (reference sequence). CDR3 size: 14 residues. CDR3 amino acids: CSAFGQGVTDTQYF. The CDR3 DNA follows: TGCAGTGCTTTTGGACAGGGGGTAACAGATACGCAGTATTTT.

The CDR3 coding sequence is TGTGCCAGCAGCTCAACCTCTACCGGGGAGCTGTTTTTT. Amino acids: CASSSTSTGELFF. This chain uses TRBV7-2 with TRBJ2-2; D is undetermined. V was shortened by 4 bases and J by 5 bases, with 8 bases between the two germline ends. This CDR3 spans 13 amino acids. Germline CDR1 and CDR2: SGHTA and FQGNSA.

This chain uses TRBV7-2 with TRBJ2-5, with 8 positions matching TRBD2. Matching the DNA end better, TRBJ2-1 makes the J call doubtful. Germline V lookup: CDR1 SGHTA, CDR2 FQGNSA. CDR3 length: 15 residues. CDR3 protein: CASTLSAGGHNEQFF. CDR3 coding DNA: TGTGCCAGCACGCTATCGGCGGGGGGTCACAATGAGCAGTTCTTC.

This clonotype occurred a few times. The J gene is TRBJ2-2, the V gene TRBV14; TRBD1 might be the D (6 bases). V lost 4 bases, J lost 5 bases, and 17 bases lay in between. The CDR3 has 16 amino acids. The germline gives CDR1 SGHDN, CDR2 FVKESK. CDR3 coding DNA: TGTGCCAGCAGCCCCCGGTTAGGGGGACGGACCGGGGAGCTGTTTTTT. It translates to CASSPRLGGRTGELFF.

In its sample, this clonotype was seen a few times. Germline is not matched at one junction end, which may reflect a read error. The rearrangement joins TRBV19 to TRBJ1-2, with 9 bases lining up with TRBD1. This CDR3 has 15 amino acids. CDR1 is LNHDA and CDR2 is SQIVND in the germline V gene (reference sequence). The chain's CDR3 is CASSTQTGGGYGYTF. CDR3 nucleotide sequence: TGTGCCAGTAGTACCCAGACAGGGGGAGGGTATGGCTACACCTTT.

V and J are TRBV4-2 and TRBJ2-2, with 10 bases aligning to TRBD2. The germline V gene encodes CDR1 LGHNA and CDR2 YNFKEQ. The CDR3 length is 17 residues. The junction had 8 bases not matched to a gene; V was cut back by 0 bases and J by 7 bases. In DNA, the CDR3 is TGTGCCAGCAGCCAAGAAGGACTAGCGGACGTTGGCGGGGAGCTGTTTTTT. It translates to CASSQEGLADVGGELFF.

In its sample, this clonotype was seen a few times. The chain couples TRBV24-1 to TRBJ1-2; D remains ambiguous. V was shortened by 0 bases and J by 1 base, with 5 bases between the two germline ends. This CDR3 is built from 14 residues. Germline CDR1 reads KGHDR; CDR2 reads SFDVKD. CDR3 protein: CATSDLNLNYGYTF. The CDR3 DNA is TGTGCCACCAGTGATTTGAACCTTAACTATGGCTACACCTTC.

The chain couples TRBV7-2 to TRBJ2-1; D is unclear. The CDR3 has 15 residues. Germline V lookup: CDR1 SGHTA, CDR2 FQGNSA. V lost 5 bases and J lost 6, with 17 bases in between. CDR3 nucleotides: TGTGCCAGCAGCCAGCCGGGCGTCGTACTCAATGAGCAGTTCTTC. Translation: CASSQPGVVLNEQFF.